These 21 T cell receptor beta chains originate from one sample sequenced in a study of blood T cells in healthy people across ages. Then a second PCR, running roughly 6 to 11 cycles, was carried out with a sample-barcoded 5' primer and a J-beta primer mix. TCRdb called the 5' RACE reads again in MiXCR, with one record for every CDR3 protein. The table has around 870,000 distinct CDR3 sequences, more than 25% seen once. The sequenced sample was blood. The receptors derive from an elderly woman in good health.

The sample holds many counts of this clonotype. This sequence joins TRBV7-9 and TRBJ1-2; D is undetermined. The CDR3 loop spans 13 amino acids. Trimming left V 9 bases short and J 0 bases short, with 11 bases between. Germline loops: CDR1 SEHNR, CDR2 FQNEAQ (reference sequence). In DNA form, the CDR3 reads TGTGCCAGTGAGAGGCAATCTAACTATGGCTACACCTTC. Its protein product is CASERQSNYGYTF.

This clonotype was found once. The V gene is TRBV7-9, the J gene TRBJ2-3; 8 bases align to TRBD1. In germline, CDR1 is SEHNR, CDR2 FQNEAQ (reference sequence). The CDR3 length is 14 residues. V lost 5 bases and J lost 5; bases outside the gene matches: 6. CDR3 amino acids: CASSIGQGGDTQYF. In nucleotides, the CDR3 is TGTGCCAGCAGCATCGGACAGGGTGGAGATACGCAGTATTTT.

This chain links TRBV12-3 or TRBV12-4 with TRBJ2-7; the D call may be TRBD1 or TRBD2 (5 bases each). V lost 7 bases and J 3 bases, leaving 19 bases between the germline ends. This CDR3 is 15 amino acids long. CDR3 nucleotides: TGTGCCAGCACCGAAGGACGGGACCATTTCTACGAGCAGTACTTC. It yields the protein CASTEGRDHFYEQYF.

This clonotype appeared a single time. CDR3 region: CASSLYRQNTEAFF. CDR3 nucleotides: TGTGCCAGCAGTTTGTACAGGCAGAACACTGAAGCTTTCTTT. The chain carries TRBV28 and TRBJ1-1; D may be TRBD1 (5 bases). Trimming removed 3 bases from V and 1 base from J, with 9 bases in between. CDR1 is MDHEN and CDR2 is SYDVKM in the germline V gene. The CDR3 loop spans 14 amino acids.

Only a few counts were recorded for this clonotype. A read error is possible here, since a much larger clone lies one base away. The V and J genes are TRBV7-2 and TRBJ2-5; the D gene is possibly TRBD2 (5 bases). Germline-derived CDR1 and CDR2 are SGHTA and FQGNSA. The V and J ends lost 4 bases and 4 bases respectively, with 13 bases between them. The CDR3 spans 14 residues. DNA of the CDR3: TGTGCCAGCAGCTGGGTAGCGCAGGTAGAGACCCAGTACTTC. Residues: CASSWVAQVETQYF.

This clonotype was seen repeatedly, ten times or more. This sequence joins TRBV2 and TRBJ1-1; D call uncertain. This CDR3 is built from 13 residues. The germline V gene has CDR1 SNHLY and CDR2 FYNNEI. Between the trimmed V and J ends, which lost 4 bases and 1 base, there was a span of 7 bases. DNA of the CDR3: TGTGCCAGCAGTGTATGGGAGAACACTGAAGCTTTCTTT. This gives the protein CASSVWENTEAFF.

About this clonotype itself: A much larger clone lies a single base off, so this may be a read error. The CDR3 DNA follows: TGTGCCAGCAGTAGAGGGGCCGGAGATACGCGGTATTTT. This sequence encodes CASSRGAGDTRYF. V and J are TRBV6-2 or TRBV6-3 and TRBJ2-3; D tentatively reads TRBD1 or TRBD2 (5 bases each). This CDR3 comprises 13 residues. Germline CDR1 MNHEY, CDR2 SVGEGT.

This clonotype occurred a few times. The rearrangement uses TRBV5-1 and TRBJ1-1, with D perhaps TRBD1 (5 bases). With 4 bases removed from V and 0 bases from J, the gap between germline ends came to 13 bases. The CDR3 length is 15 residues. The V gene's germline CDR1 is SGHRS and CDR2 YFSETQ. The chain's CDR3 is CASSGRQNMNTEAFF. DNA for the CDR3: TGCGCCAGCAGCGGGCGACAGAACATGAACACTGAAGCTTTCTTT.

The chain uses TRBV18 and TRBJ2-1; TRBD1 might be the D (5 bases). Germline loops: CDR1 KGHSH, CDR2 LQKENI. Trimming took off 3 bases at V and 10 bases at J, with 16 bases between the two ends. This CDR3 is built from 14 residues. The CDR3 DNA reads TGTGCCAGCTCACCCGGATCAGGGCCCCGGGAGCAGTTCTTC. This codes for CASSPGSGPREQFF.

The chain links TRBV12-3 or TRBV12-4 to TRBJ1-5; 7 bases align to TRBD1. This CDR3 contains 13 residues. V shed 6 bases, J shed 6 bases, and the junction held 5 bases outside the gene matches. CDR3 nucleotide sequence: TGTGCCAGCAGAGACAGGGCGTCTCAGCCCCAGCATTTT. Protein product: CASRDRASQPQHF.

Only a few counts were recorded for this clonotype. The J gene is TRBJ2-3, the V gene TRBV6-5, with TRBD2 matching over 15 bases. The V gene's germline CDR1 is MNHEY and CDR2 SVGAGI. With V trimmed by 0 bases and J by 3 bases, 16 bases remained unmatched. The CDR3 extends over 22 amino acids. The CDR3 nucleotides read TGTGCCAGCAGTTACTCGAATCCCGGACTAGCGGGGGGGGAATATCGAACAGATACGCAGTATTTT. Encoded protein: CASSYSNPGLAGGEYRTDTQYF.

This clonotype was counted a few times. A single base separates this from a much larger clone, so it may be a read error. V and J are TRBV20-1 and TRBJ1-2; TRBD1 matches at 7 bases. The CDR3 extends over 16 amino acids. Trimming removed 0 bases from V and 2 bases from J; junction bases left unmatched: 9. Looked up from germline, CDR1 is DFQATT and CDR2 is SNEGSKA (reference sequence). CDR3 nucleotides: TGCAGTGCTAGAGATGGCAGCGGAGGGGGCAACTATGGCTACACCTTC. It codes for CSARDGSGGGNYGYTF.

This clonotype was counted between two and nine times. The chain recombines TRBV5-1 with TRBJ1-1, with 10 bases matching TRBD1. The CDR3 sequence is 14 residues long. With V trimmed by 4 bases and J by 5 bases, 5 bases remained unmatched. The germline gives CDR1 SGHRS, CDR2 YFSETQ. The CDR3 DNA reads as TGCGCCAGCAGCAAAGACAGGGGGCGGACTGAAGCTTTCTTT. It is translated as CASSKDRGRTEAFF.

The CDR3 DNA reads TGTGCCAGCAGTCCCGGACAGAGAGCCTATGGCTACACCTTC. Translating gives CASSPGQRAYGYTF. The rearrangement links TRBV6-2 or TRBV6-3 to TRBJ1-2; possible D gene TRBD1, 6 bases. V was shortened by 5 bases and J by 4 bases, with 14 bases between the two germline ends. CDR1 and CDR2 from the germline V gene are MNHEY and SVGEGT. This CDR3 contains 14 residues.

A word on this clonotype: At one end the junction does not follow the germline gene, possibly because of a read error. J is TRBJ2-1 and V is TRBV7-9; D is possibly TRBD1 (6 bases). The CDR3 totals 15 residues. Germline V lookup: CDR1 SEHNR, CDR2 FQNEAQ (reference sequence). CDR3 protein: CASSLTGSCYNERFF. The CDR3 bases are TGTGCCAGCAGCCTAACAGGGTCATGCTACAATGAGCGGTTCTTC.

Note on this clonotype: Since a much larger clone is just one base distant, this may be a read error. The CDR3 DNA follows: TGTGCCAGCAGTATTATAGCAGGAGGGAGTGAGCAGTTATTC. It translates to CASSIIAGGSEQLF. The chain combines TRBV28 with TRBJ2-1, with D possibly matching TRBD2 (6 bases). CDR1 and CDR2 from the germline V gene are MDHEN and SYDVKM. The CDR3 is 14 amino acids.

This clonotype has just a few counts. The rearrangement uses TRBV2 and TRBJ1-4; D unresolved. V was pared by 1 base and J by 11 bases, with 5 bases between. The CDR3 is 11 residues long. The germline V gene has CDR1 SNHLY and CDR2 FYNNEI. CDR3 sequence: CASSEGSKLFF. The CDR3 nucleotides read TGTGCCAGCAGTGAAGGGAGTAAACTGTTTTTT.

V gene TRBV20-1 combines with J gene TRBJ1-3; 7 bases map to TRBD1. Germline V CDR1 and CDR2: DFQATT, SNEGSKA (reference sequence). The junction had 11 bases not matched to a gene; V was cut back by 6 bases and J by 0 bases. The CDR3 is 16 residues long. The DNA of the CDR3 is TGCAGTGCCAGCTCAGGGGGTCGTGTCTCTGGAAACACCATATATTTT. Its translation is CSASSGGRVSGNTIYF.

In the case of this clonotype: A much larger clonotype is one base distant, so this may be a read error. It is likely a read error, because the conserved phenylalanine at the end of the CDR3 is missing. As DNA, the CDR3 is TGTGCCAGCAGCCCGGAACCGGGGGGTCGAGAGACCCAGTACTGC. Its translation: CASSPEPGGRETQYC. This sequence joins TRBV7-6 and TRBJ2-5; 7 nucleotides agree with TRBD2. The CDR3 sequence is 15 residues long. V lost 5 bases and J lost 4; bases outside the gene matches: 10. Germline CDR1 is SGHVS and CDR2 is FNYEAQ.

This clonotype was observed many times. This rearrangement joins TRBV19 to TRBJ2-1, with TRBD2 identical over 10 bases. CDR3 length equals 14 residues. J was trimmed by 9 bases and V by 4 bases; bases with no gene match: 6. CDR1 and CDR2 (germline): LNHDA, SQIVND (reference sequence). CDR3 nucleotide sequence: TGTGCCAGTAGTAGGAGCGGGGGGGCCCCTGAGCAGTTCTTC. Its translation is CASSRSGGAPEQFF.

In its sample, this clonotype was seen many times. The rearrangement links TRBV5-1 to TRBJ2-1; TRBD2 agrees at 8 bases. The length of the CDR3 is 16 residues. Germline V gene lookup returns CDR1 SGHRS and CDR2 YFSETQ. Trimming cost V 4 bases and J 0 bases; bases outside gene matches: 6. The chain's CDR3 is CASSELAGNSYNEQFF. The CDR3 DNA sequence: TGCGCCAGCAGCGAGTTAGCGGGGAACTCCTACAATGAGCAGTTCTTC.